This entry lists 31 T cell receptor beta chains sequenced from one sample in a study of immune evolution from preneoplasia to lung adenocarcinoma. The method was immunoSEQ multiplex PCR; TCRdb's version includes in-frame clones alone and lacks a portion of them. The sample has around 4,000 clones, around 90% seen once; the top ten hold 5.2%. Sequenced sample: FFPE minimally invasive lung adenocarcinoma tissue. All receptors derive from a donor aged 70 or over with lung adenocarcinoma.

The chain's CDR3 is CASTSDGLGTEAFF. CDR3 in DNA: TGTGCCAGCACCTCGGACGGCTTGGGGACTGAAGCTTTCTTT. The chain links TRBV28 to TRBJ1-1; D unresolved. Germline V lookup: CDR1 MDHEN, CDR2 SYDVKM. There are 14 residues in the CDR3. V dropped 7 bases and J dropped 5 bases, with 17 bases sitting between them.

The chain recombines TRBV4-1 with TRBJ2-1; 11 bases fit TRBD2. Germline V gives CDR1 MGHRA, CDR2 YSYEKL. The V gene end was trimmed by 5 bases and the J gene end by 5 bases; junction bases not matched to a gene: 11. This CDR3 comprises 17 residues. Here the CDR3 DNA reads TGCGCCAGCAGCTTTAGGACCGGGACTAGCGGACACAATGAGCAGTTCTTC. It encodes CASSFRTGTSGHNEQFF.

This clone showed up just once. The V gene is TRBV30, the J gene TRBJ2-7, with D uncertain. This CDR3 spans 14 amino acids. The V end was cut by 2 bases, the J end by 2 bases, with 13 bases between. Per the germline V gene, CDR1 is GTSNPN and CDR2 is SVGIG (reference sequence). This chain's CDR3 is CAWSRVTLTYEQYF. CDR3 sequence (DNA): TGTGCCTGGAGTAGGGTGACACTCACCTACGAGCAGTACTTC. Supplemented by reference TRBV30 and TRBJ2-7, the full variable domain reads SQTIHQWPATLVQPVGSPLSLECTVEGTSNPNLYWYRQAAGRGLQLLFYSVGIGQISSEVPQNLSASRPQDRQFILSSKKLLLSDSGFYLCAWSRVTLTYEQYFGPGTRLTVT.

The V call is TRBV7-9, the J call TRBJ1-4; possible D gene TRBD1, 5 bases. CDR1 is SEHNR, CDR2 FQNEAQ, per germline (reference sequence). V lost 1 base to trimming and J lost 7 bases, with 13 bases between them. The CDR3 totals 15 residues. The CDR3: CASSLGAGIGEKLFF. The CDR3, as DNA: TGTGCCAGCAGCTTAGGGGCAGGGATCGGTGAAAAACTGTTTTTT.

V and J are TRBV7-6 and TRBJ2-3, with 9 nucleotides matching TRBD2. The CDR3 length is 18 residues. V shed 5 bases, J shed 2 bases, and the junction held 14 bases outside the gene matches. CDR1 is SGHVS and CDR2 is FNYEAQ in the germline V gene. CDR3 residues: CASSPRGISSGATDTQYF. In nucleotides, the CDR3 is TGTGCCAGCAGCCCCCGGGGGATCTCTAGCGGGGCCACAGATACGCAGTATTTT.

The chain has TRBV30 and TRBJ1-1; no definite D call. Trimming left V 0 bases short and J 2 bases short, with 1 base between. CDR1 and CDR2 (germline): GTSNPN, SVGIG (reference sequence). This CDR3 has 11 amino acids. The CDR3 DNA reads TGTGCCTGGAGTGTAAACACTGAAGCTTTCTTT. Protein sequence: CAWSVNTEAFF.

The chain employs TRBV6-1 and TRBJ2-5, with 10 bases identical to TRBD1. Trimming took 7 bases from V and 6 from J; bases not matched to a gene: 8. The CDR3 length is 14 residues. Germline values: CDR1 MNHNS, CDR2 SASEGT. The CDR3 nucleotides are TGTGCCAGCAACCCTGGACAGGGGGTTCAGACCCAGTACTTC. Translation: CASNPGQGVQTQYF.

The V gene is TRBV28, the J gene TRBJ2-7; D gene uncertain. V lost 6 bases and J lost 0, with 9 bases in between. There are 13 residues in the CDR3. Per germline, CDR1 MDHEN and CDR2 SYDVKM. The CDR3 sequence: CASSVAVSYEQYF. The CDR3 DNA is TGTGCCAGCAGCGTAGCCGTCTCCTACGAGCAGTACTTC.

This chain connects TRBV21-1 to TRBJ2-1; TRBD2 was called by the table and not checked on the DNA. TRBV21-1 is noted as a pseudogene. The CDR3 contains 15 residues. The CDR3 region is CASSKVRLEYNEQFF. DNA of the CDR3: TGTGCCAGCAGCAAAGTTCGGCTAGAATACAATGAGCAGTTCTTC.

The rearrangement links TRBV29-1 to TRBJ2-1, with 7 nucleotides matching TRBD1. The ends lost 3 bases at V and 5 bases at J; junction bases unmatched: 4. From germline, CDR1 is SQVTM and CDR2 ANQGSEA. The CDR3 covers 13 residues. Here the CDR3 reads CSVETGRHNEQFF. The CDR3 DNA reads TGCAGCGTTGAGACAGGGCGGCACAATGAGCAGTTCTTC.

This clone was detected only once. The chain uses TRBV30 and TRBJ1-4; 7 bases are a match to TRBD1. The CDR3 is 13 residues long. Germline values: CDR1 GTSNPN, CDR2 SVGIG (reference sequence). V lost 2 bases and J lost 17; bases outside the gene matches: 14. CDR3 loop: CAWSSGGDRVVFF. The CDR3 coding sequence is TGTGCCTGGAGTAGTGGAGGAGACAGGGTTGTATTTTTT.

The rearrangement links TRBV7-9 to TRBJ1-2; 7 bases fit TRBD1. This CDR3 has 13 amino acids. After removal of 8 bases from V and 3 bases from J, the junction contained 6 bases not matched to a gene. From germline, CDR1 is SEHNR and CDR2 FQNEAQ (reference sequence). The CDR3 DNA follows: TGTGCCAGCCGGAGGGACAGCCACTATGGCTACACCTTC. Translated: CASRRDSHYGYTF.

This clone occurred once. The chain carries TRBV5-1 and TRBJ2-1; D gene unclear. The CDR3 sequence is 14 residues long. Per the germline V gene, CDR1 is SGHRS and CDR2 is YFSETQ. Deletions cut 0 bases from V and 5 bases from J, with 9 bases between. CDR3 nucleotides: TGCGCCAGCAGCTTGGCCGGACCAGACAATGAGCAGTTCTTC. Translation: CASSLAGPDNEQFF.

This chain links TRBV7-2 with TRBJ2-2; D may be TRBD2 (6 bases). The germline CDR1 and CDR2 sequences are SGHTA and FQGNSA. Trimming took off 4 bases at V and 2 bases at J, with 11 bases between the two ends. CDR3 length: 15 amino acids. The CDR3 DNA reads TGTGCCAGCAGCTCCGGGGGATTAAACACCGGGGAGCTGTTTTTT. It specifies CASSSGGLNTGELFF.

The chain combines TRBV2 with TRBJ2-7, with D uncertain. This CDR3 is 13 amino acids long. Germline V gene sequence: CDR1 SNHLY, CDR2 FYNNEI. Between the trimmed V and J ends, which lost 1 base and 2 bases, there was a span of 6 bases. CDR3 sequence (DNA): TGTGCCAGCAGTGAAGGGCCCCCCTACGAGCAGTACTTC. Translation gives CASSEGPPYEQYF.

The CDR3 DNA reads as TGTGCCAGCACCGAAGGCCCTTACAATGAGCAGTTCTTC. It is translated as CASTEGPYNEQFF. V is TRBV2 and J is TRBJ2-1, with D unresolved. Looked up from germline, CDR1 is SNHLY and CDR2 is FYNNEI. V shed 7 bases and J shed 4 bases, with 11 bases lying between them. The CDR3 contains 13 residues.

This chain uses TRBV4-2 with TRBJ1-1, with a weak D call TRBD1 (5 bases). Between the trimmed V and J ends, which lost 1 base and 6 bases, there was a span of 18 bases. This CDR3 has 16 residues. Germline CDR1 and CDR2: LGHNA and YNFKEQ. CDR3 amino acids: CASSQGGEGTVAEAFF. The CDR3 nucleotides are TGTGCCAGCAGCCAAGGGGGCGAAGGTACGGTAGCTGAAGCTTTCTTT.

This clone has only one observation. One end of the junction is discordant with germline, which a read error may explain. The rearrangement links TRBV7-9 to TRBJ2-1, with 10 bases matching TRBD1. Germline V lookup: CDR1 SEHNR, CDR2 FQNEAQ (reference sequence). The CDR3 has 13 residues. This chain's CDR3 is CASSPDRGQEQFF. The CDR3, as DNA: TGTGCCAGCAGCCCTGACAGGGGGCAAGAGCAATTCTTC.

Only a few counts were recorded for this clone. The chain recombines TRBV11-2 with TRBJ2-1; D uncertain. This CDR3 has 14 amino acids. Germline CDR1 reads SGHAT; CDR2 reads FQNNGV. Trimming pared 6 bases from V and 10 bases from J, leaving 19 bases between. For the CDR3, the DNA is TGTGCCAGCAGATTCATCGGCAGCTCAGCGGAGCAGTTCTTC. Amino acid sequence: CASRFIGSSAEQFF.

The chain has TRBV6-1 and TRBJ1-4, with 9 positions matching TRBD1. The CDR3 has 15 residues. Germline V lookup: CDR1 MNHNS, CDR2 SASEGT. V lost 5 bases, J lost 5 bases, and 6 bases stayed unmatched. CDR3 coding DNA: TGTGCCAGCAGTAAGGATACAGGGGGCAATGAAAAACTGTTTTTT. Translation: CASSKDTGGNEKLFF.

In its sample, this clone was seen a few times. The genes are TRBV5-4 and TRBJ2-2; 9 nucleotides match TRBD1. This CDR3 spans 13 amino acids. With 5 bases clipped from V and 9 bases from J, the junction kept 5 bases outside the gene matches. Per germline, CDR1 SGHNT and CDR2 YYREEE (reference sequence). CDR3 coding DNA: TGTGCCAGCAGTCTGACAGGGGGATGGGAGCTGTTTTTT. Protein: CASSLTGGWELFF.

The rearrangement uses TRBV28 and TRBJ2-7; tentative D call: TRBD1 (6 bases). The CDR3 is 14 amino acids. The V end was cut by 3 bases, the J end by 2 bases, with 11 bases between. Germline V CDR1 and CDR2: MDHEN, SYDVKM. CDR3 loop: CASSFLRGTYEQYF. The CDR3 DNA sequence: TGTGCCAGCAGTTTCCTCAGGGGAACCTACGAGCAGTACTTC.

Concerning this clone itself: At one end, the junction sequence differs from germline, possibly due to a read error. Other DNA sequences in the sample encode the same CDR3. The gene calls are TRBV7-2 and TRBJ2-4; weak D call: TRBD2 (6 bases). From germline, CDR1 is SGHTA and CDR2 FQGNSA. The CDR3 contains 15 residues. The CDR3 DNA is TGTGCCAGCAGCTTGCCTACGGGAGCCAAAAACATCCAGTACTTC. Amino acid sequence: CASSLPTGAKNIQYF.

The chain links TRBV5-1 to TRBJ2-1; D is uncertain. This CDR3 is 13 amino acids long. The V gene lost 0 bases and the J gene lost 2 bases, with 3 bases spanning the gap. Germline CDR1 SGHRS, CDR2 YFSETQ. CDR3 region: CASSLDTYNEQFF. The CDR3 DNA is TGCGCCAGCAGCTTGGATACCTACAATGAGCAGTTCTTC. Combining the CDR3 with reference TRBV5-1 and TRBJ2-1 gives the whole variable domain KAGVTQTPRYLIKTRGQQVTLSCSPISGHRSVSWYQQTPGQGLQFLFEYFSETQRNKGNFPGRFSGRQFSNSRSEMNVSTLELGDSALYLCASSLDTYNEQFFGPGTRLTVL.

CDR3 nucleotide sequence: TGTGCCAGCAACCCGTGGGATAGCAATCAGCCCCAGCATTTT. It yields the protein CASNPWDSNQPQHF. The V gene is TRBV28, the J gene TRBJ1-5; D uncertain. Germline-derived CDR1 and CDR2 are MDHEN and SYDVKM. The CDR3 covers 14 residues. V was pared by 7 bases and J by 0 bases, with 10 bases between.

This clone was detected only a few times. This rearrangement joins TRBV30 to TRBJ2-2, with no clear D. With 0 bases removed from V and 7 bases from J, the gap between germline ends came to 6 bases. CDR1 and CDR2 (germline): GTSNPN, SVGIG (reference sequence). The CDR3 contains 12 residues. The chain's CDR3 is CAWSVQDGELFF. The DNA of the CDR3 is TGTGCCTGGAGTGTTCAGGACGGGGAGCTGTTTTTT.

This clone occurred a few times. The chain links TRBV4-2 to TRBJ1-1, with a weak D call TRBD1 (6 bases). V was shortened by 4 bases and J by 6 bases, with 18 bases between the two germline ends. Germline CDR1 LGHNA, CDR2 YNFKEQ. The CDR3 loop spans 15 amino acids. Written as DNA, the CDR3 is TGTGCCAGCAGCCCGGGGGGCAGGCCCGTACCTGAAGCTTTCTTT. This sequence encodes CASSPGGRPVPEAFF.

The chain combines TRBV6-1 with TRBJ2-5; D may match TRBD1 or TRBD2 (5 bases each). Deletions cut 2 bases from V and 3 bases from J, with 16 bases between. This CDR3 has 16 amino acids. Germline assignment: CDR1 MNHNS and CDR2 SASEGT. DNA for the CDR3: TGTGCCAGCAGTGAATTGGGGGTAACGGCAGAAGAGACCCAGTACTTC. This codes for CASSELGVTAEETQYF.

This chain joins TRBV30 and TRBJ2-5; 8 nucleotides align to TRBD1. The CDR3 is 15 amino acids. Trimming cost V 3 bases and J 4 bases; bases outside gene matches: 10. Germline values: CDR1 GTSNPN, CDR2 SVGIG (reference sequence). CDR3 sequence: CAWSYSQGAGETQYF. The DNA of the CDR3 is TGTGCCTGGAGCTATTCCCAGGGGGCGGGAGAGACCCAGTACTTC.

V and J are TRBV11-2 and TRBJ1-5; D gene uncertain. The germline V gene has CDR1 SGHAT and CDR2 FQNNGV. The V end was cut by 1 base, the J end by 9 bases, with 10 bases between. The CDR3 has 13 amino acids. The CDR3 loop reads CASSLGGDRPQHF. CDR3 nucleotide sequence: TGTGCCAGCAGCTTAGGCGGGGATCGGCCCCAGCATTTT.

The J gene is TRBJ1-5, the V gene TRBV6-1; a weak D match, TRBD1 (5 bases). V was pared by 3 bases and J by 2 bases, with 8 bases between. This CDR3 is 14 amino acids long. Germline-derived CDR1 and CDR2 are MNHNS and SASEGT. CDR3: CASSDGGGNQPQHF. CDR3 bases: TGTGCCAGCAGTGATGGAGGGGGCAATCAGCCCCAGCATTTT.